The text below deals with one T cell receptor (beta chain). This entry is derived from a study of cytomegalovirus exposure and HLA in healthy donors. PCR primers comprised 60 Vbeta and 13 Jbeta primers. Sequencing used immunoSEQ multiplex PCR; TCRdb keeps in-frame clones, though not all of them. The sample has over 85,000 clones, roughly 73% seen once; the top ten hold approximately 3.5%. Deletions cut 0 bases from V and 5 bases from J, with 16 bases between. Looked up from germline, CDR1 is GTSNPN and CDR2 is SVGIG (reference sequence). The CDR3 covers 15 residues. This TCR was recovered from a man between 40 and 49 years old in good health and CMV-seronegative. Sequencing used PBMCs. The chain joins TRBV30 to TRBJ1-2, with D uncertain. The CDR3, as DNA: TGTGCCTGGAGTGTACTGTCGGCCAGACTATATGGCTACACCTTC. Amino acids: CAWSVLSARLYGYTF.